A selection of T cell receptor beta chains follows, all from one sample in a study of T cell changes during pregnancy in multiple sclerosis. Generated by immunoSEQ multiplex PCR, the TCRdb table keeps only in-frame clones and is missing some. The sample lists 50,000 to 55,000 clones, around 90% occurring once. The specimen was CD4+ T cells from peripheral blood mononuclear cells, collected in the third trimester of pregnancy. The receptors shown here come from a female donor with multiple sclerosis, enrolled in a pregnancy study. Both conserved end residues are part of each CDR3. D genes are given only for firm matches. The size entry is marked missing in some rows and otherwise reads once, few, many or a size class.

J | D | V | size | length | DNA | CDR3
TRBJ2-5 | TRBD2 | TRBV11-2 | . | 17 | TGTGCCAGCAGCTTTATACTAGCGGGGGGGCCGATGGAGACCCAGTACTTC | CASSFILAGGPMETQYF
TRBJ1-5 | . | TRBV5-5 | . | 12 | TGTGCCAGCAGCCCGCGGGGTCAGCCCCAGCATTTT | CASSPRGQPQHF
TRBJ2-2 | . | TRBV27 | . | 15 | TGTGCCGTTTCAGCCGGGTTCGGTTACACCGGGGAGCTGTTTTTT | CAVSAGFGYTGELFF
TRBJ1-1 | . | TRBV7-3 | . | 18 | TGTGCCAGCAGCTTATCCCCCCTAGGAACAGGGTCAAGCTCTGAAGCTTTCTTT | CASSLSPLGTGSSSEAFF
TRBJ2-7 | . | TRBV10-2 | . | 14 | TGCGCCAGCAGTGAGTCGGTTGAGGGGAGGGAGCAGTACTTC | CASSESVEGREQYF
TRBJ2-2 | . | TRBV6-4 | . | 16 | TGTGCCAGCAGTGGTACCCCCGGGGGGCACACCGGGGAGCTGTTTTTT | CASSGTPGGHTGELFF
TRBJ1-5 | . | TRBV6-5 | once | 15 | TGTGCCAGCAGTTACGGGGCGGGGGCGCATCAGCCCCAGCATTTT | CASSYGAGAHQPQHF
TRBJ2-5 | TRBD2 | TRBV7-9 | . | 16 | TGTGCCAGCAGCTCCCGACTAGCGGGGGGGTGGGAGACCCAGTACTTC | CASSSRLAGGWETQYF
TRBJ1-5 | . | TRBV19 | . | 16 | TGTGCCAGTAGTAGGATCAGGGTGAGTAGCAATCAGCCCCAGCATTTT | CASSRIRVSSNQPQHF
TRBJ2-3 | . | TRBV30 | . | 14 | TGTGCCTGGAAAAGTCGGACTAGCACAGATACGCAGTATTTT | CAWKSRTSTDTQYF
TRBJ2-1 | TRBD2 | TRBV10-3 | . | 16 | TGTGCCATCAGACCTTCCGGGACTAGCGGTAGCAATGAGCAGTTCTTC | CAIRPSGTSGSNEQFF
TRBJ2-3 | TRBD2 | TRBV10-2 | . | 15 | TGCGCCAGCAGTAGACTAGCGGGGGGTGTAGATACGCAGTATTTT | CASSRLAGGVDTQYF
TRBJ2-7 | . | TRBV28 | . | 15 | TGTGCCAGCAGTCCCGGACTGGGAGTGGACTACGAGCAGTACTTC | CASSPGLGVDYEQYF
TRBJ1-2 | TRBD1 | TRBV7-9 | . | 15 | TGTGCCAGCAGCTCGGGCGGGACAGCTTTATATGGCTACACCTTC | CASSSGGTALYGYTF
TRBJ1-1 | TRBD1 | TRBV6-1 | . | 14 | TGTGCCAGCTCCGGGACAGGGAGGACCACTGAAGCTTTCTTT | CASSGTGRTTEAFF
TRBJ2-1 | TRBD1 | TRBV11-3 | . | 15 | TGTGCCAGCAGCTTGGAGACAGGGGTGTATAGTGAGCAGTTCTTC | CASSLETGVYSEQFF
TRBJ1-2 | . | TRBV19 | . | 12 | TGTGCCAGTAAAGAGGGCCTCTATGGCTACACCTTC | CASKEGLYGYTF
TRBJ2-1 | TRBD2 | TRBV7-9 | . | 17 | TGTGCCAGCAGCTTATTTAGCGGGGGTTTTTCCTACAATGAGCAGTTCTTC | CASSLFSGGFSYNEQFF
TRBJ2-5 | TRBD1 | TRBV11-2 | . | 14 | TGTGCCAGCAGCTCAGACAGGGGGACGGAGACCCAGTACTTC | CASSSDRGTETQYF
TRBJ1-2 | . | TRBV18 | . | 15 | TGTGCCAGCTCACCAGAAGGGGACATAAACTATGGCTACACCTTC | CASSPEGDINYGYTF
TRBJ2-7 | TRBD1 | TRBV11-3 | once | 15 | TGTGCCAGCAGAAAAATCGGGACAGGGAATCTCGAGCAGTACTTC | CASRKIGTGNLEQYF
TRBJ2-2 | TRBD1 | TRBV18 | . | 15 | TGTGCCAGCTCACCCTCCGGGACAGGCCCCGGGGAGCTGTTTTTT | CASSPSGTGPGELFF
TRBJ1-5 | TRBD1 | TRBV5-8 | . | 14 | TGTGCCAGCAGCCAGGACAGGGTCGATCAGCCCCAGCATTTT | CASSQDRVDQPQHF
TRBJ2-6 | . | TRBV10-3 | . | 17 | TGTGCCATCAGTGAAAGAGGGGGTAACTCTGGGGCCAACGTCCTGACTTTC | CAISERGGNSGANVLTF
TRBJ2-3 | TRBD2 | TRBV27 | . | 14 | TGTGCCAGCAGCCAAGGACTAGCATTAGATACGCAGTATTTT | CASSQGLALDTQYF
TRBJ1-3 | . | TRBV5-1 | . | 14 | TGCGCCAGCAGTGGGGGCTCCTCTGGAAACACCATATATTTT | CASSGGSSGNTIYF
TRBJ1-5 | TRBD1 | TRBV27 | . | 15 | TGTGCCAGCAACCTGGGACAGACGAGCAATCAGCCCCAGCATTTT | CASNLGQTSNQPQHF
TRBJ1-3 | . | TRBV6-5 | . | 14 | TGTGCCAGCCTGGACAGCCACTCTGGAAACACCATATATTTT | CASLDSHSGNTIYF
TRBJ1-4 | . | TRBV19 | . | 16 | TGTGCCAGTAGTTTCCAACCCGGGGGAGGGAGTGAAAAACTGTTTTTT | CASSFQPGGGSEKLFF
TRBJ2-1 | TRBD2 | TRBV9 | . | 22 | TGTGCCAGCAGCGCCCCGGGGGGCCTAGCGGGGGGGGCCCCGGGCTCCTACAATGAGCAGTTCTTC | CASSAPGGLAGGAPGSYNEQFF
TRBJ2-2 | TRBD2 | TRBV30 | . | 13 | TGTGCGGCGCGGGGGAAGAACACCGGGGAGCTGTTTTTT | CAARGKNTGELFF
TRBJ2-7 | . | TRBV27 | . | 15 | TGTGCCACCAGGGGCGGGGCTAGCGTTTTCCACGAGCAGTACTTC | CATRGGASVFHEQYF
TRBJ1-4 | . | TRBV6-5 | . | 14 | TGTGCCAGCGGAGCGACAGGCGGAAATGAAAAACTGTTTTTT | CASGATGGNEKLFF
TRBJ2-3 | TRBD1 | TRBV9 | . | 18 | TGTGCCAGCAGCGTAGCGGGTGGGACAGGGGCCAGCACAGATACGCAGTATTTT | CASSVAGGTGASTDTQYF
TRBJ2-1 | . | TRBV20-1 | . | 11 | TGCAGTGCTAGAGACGGGGGTGAGCAGTTCTTC | CSARDGGEQFF
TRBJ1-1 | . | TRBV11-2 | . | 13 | TGTGCCAGCAGCTCGCAAGGGGGAGTCTGGGCTTTCTTT | CASSSQGGVWAFF
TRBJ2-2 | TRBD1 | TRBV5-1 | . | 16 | TGCGCCAGCAGCTTGGCCGGGACAGTGAACACCGGGGAGCTGTTTTTT | CASSLAGTVNTGELFF
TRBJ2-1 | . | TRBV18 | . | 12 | TGTGCCAGCTCACCAGGGCGAACTGAGCAGTTCTTC | CASSPGRTEQFF
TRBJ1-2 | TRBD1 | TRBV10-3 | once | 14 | TGTGCCATCAAGGACAGGGGGCGAGGCTATGGCTACACCTTC | CAIKDRGRGYGYTF
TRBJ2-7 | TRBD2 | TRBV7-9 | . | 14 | TGTGCCAGCAGCTTAGCGGCTAGCGGGGGGGTGCAGTACTTC | CASSLAASGGVQYF
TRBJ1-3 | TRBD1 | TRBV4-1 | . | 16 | TGCGCCAGCAGCGCGGGACAGGGGTTTGGTGGAAACACCATATATTTT | CASSAGQGFGGNTIYF
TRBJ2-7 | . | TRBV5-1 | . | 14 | TGCGCCAGCAGCTTGGACACAAGCTCCTACGAGCAGTACTTC | CASSLDTSSYEQYF
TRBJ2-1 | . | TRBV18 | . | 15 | TGTGCCAGCTCACCACCGTCGCAGGTACTTGTTGAGCAGTTCTTC | CASSPPSQVLVEQFF
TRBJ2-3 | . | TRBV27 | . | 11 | TGTGCCAGCAGGTATACAGATACGCAGTATTTT | CASRYTDTQYF
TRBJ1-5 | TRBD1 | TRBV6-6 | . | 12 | TGTGCCAGCAGTTCGCAGGGGGAGCCCCAGCATTTT | CASSSQGEPQHF
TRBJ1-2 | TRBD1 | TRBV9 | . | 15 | TGTGCCAGCAGGGGTAGGACAGGGGACGGGTATGGCTACACCTTC | CASRGRTGDGYGYTF
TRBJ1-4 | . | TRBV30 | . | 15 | TGTGCCTGGAAGAAGAACTCGGCAACTAATGAAAAACTGTTTTTT | CAWKKNSATNEKLFF
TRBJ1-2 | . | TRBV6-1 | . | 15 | TGTGCCAGCATACTCAGGACAGCTAACAACTATGGCTACACCTTC | CASILRTANNYGYTF
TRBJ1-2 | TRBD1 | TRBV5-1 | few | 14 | TGCGCCAGCAGCTTGGTGGGACAGAACTATGGCTACACCTTC | CASSLVGQNYGYTF
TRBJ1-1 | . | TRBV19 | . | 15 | TGTGCCACTACCCCAGGGACACTCGCTTCTACTGAAGCTTTCTTT | CATTPGTLASTEAFF
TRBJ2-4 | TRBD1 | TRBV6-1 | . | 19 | TGTGCCAGCAGTGAATACCCCGTCGACAGGGGGCCGGGCAAAAACATTCAGTACTTC | CASSEYPVDRGPGKNIQYF
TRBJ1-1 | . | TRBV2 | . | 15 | TGTGCCAGCAGTGAAGGGGGCAGTGGGAACACTGAAGCTTTCTTT | CASSEGGSGNTEAFF
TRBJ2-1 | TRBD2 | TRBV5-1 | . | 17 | TGCGCCAGCAGCTTGTTGGGACTAGCGGGAAGATACAATGAGCAGTTCTTC | CASSLLGLAGRYNEQFF
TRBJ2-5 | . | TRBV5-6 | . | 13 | TGTGCCAGCAGCTTCGGCAGGGGAGAGACCCAGTACTTC | CASSFGRGETQYF
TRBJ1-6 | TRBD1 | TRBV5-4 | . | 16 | TGTGCCAGCAGCTCATTCCGGGGACAGGGTATTTCACCCCTCCACTTT | CASSSFRGQGISPLHF
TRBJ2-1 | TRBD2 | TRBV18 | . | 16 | TGTGCCAGCTCACCCTCGGGACTAGTTTCCTACAATGAGCAGTTCTTC | CASSPSGLVSYNEQFF
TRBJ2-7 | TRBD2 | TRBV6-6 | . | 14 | TGTGCCAGCCATGGGACGGGGGGCTCCTACGAGCAGTACTTC | CASHGTGGSYEQYF